The 27 T cell receptor beta chains below were found in one sample sequenced in a study of OX40 agonist ivuxolimab in advanced cancers. Method: immunoSEQ multiplex PCR; TCRdb's copy keeps in-frame clones and lacks some. The sample includes approximately 58,000 clones, around 80% of them seen just once. Sequencing was performed on CD4+ or CD8+ T cells sorted from blood, taken in a trial of the OX40 agonist ivuxolimab. These receptors all stem from an adult with an advanced solid tumor such as melanoma, head and neck, liver or kidney cancer.

The rearrangement links TRBV2 to TRBJ2-3; possible D gene TRBD1, 6 bases. The CDR3 length is 14 residues. Looked up from germline, CDR1 is SNHLY and CDR2 is FYNNEI. CDR3 sequence reads: CCGRGNRVPDTQYF. In nucleotides, the CDR3 is TGTTGCGGAAGGGGGAACAGGGTTCCAGATACGCAGTATTTT.

V gene TRBV11-2 combines with J gene TRBJ2-1, with D uncertain. Germline V CDR1 and CDR2: SGHAT, FQNNGV. The CDR3 consists of 13 residues. The V end was cut by 0 bases, the J end by 12 bases, with 12 bases between. CDR3 in amino acids: CASSLDIEDVQFF. Written as DNA, the CDR3 is TGTGCCAGCAGCTTAGATATTGAGGACGTGCAGTTCTTC.

The chain has TRBV11-2 and TRBJ2-7, with 10 bases lining up with TRBD2. Germline trimming cut 0 bases from V and 7 bases from J; bases unmatched to any gene: 3. Germline loops: CDR1 SGHAT, CDR2 FQNNGV. The CDR3 has 14 amino acids. CDR3 loop: CASSLESGRGEQYF. CDR3 in DNA: TGTGCCAGCAGCTTAGAAAGCGGGAGGGGAGAGCAGTACTTC. The entire variable domain, with the rest obtained from reference TRBV11-2 and TRBJ2-7, is as follows: EAGVAQSPRYKIIEKRQSVAFWCNPISGHATLYWYQQILGQGPKLLIQFQNNGVVDDSQLPKDRFSAERLKGVDSTLKIQPAKLEDSAVYLCASSLESGRGEQYFGPGTRLTVT.

The CDR3 loop reads CASSLGQTEAFF. The CDR3 bases are TGTGCCAGCAGTTTAGGACAGACTGAAGCTTTCTTT. The chain couples TRBV28 to TRBJ1-1; a possible D gene is TRBD1 (6 bases). This CDR3 spans 12 amino acids. V lost 2 bases, J lost 5 bases, and 6 bases lay in between. Germline V gene lookup returns CDR1 MDHEN and CDR2 SYDVKM.

The rearrangement links TRBV7-9 to TRBJ2-7, with TRBD2 matching over 8 bases. The CDR3 extends over 14 amino acids. In germline, CDR1 is SEHNR, CDR2 FQNEAQ (reference sequence). V lost 3 bases, J lost 6 bases, and 7 bases stayed unmatched. The CDR3 DNA reads as TGTGCCAGCAGCTTTTCGGGACTAGGTGTCGAGCAGTACTTC. This translates into CASSFSGLGVEQYF. The full variable domain, rest sourced from reference TRBV7-9 and TRBJ2-7, is DTGVSQNPRHKITKRGQNVTFRCDPISEHNRLYWYRQTLGQGPEFLTYFQNEAQLEKSRLLSDRFSAERPKGSFSTLEIQRTEQGDSAMYLCASSFSGLGVEQYFGPGTRLTVT.

This chain joins TRBV7-9 and TRBJ1-4, with D tentatively TRBD1 (5 bases). V was shortened by 5 bases and J by 2 bases, with 12 bases between the two germline ends. CDR1 SEHNR and CDR2 FQNEAQ come from the germline V gene (reference sequence). The CDR3 loop spans 15 amino acids. Here the CDR3 reads CASSPPGRTNEKLFF. The CDR3 coding sequence is TGTGCCAGCAGCCCTCCGGGACGTACTAATGAAAAACTGTTTTTT.

Regarding this clone: A junction boundary mismatches the germline segment, possibly from a read error. This chain joins TRBV6-7 and TRBJ1-3, with D unresolved. TRBV6-7 is annotated as an ORF whose role is uncertain. The CDR3 is 17 amino acids. The CDR3: CASSPYPITRAGNTIYF. CDR3 bases: TGTGCCAGCAGCCCTTATCCTATTACTAGGGCTGGGAACACCATATATTTT.

The gene calls are TRBV6-6 and TRBJ2-1; tentatively, D is TRBD2 (6 bases). This CDR3 has 15 residues. Trimming pared 2 bases from V and 0 bases from J, leaving 8 bases between. Germline V CDR1 and CDR2: MNHNY, SVGAGI (reference sequence). The CDR3 DNA is TGTGCCAGCAGTTACGGGGGGAGCTCCTACAATGAGCAGTTCTTC. Amino acids: CASSYGGSSYNEQFF.

This clone was found a few times. The sample holds other DNA sequences that translate to the same CDR3. The rearrangement links TRBV19 to TRBJ1-5; D not certain. The CDR3 extends over 12 amino acids. V was clipped by 4 bases and J by 7 bases, with 8 bases between them. Germline assignment: CDR1 LNHDA and CDR2 SQIVND (reference sequence). The CDR3 protein is CASSTEIQPQHF. The CDR3, as DNA: TGTGCCAGTAGTACCGAAATCCAGCCCCAGCATTTT. The variable domain in full, with the rest retrieved from reference TRBV19 and TRBJ1-5, is DGGITQSPKYLFRKEGQNVTLSCEQNLNHDAMYWYRQDPGQGLRLIYYSQIVNDFQKGDIAEGYSVSREKKESFPLTVTSAQKNPTAFYLCASSTEIQPQHFGDGTRLSIL.

This clone was detected a few times. This rearrangement joins TRBV5-4 to TRBJ2-4, with D tentatively TRBD1 (5 bases). V was clipped by 4 bases and J by 0 bases, with 11 bases between them. The CDR3 loop spans 15 amino acids. Germline CDR1 reads SGHNT; CDR2 reads YYREEE (reference sequence). CDR3 amino acids: CASSNQGLAKNIQYF. The CDR3 coding sequence is TGTGCCAGCAGCAATCAGGGTTTAGCCAAAAACATTCAGTACTTC.

The V and J genes are TRBV28 and TRBJ2-7, with D hard to call. V lost 2 bases and J 6 bases, leaving 8 bases between the germline ends. This CDR3 is built from 12 residues. Germline loops: CDR1 MDHEN, CDR2 SYDVKM. In DNA, the CDR3 is TGTGCCAGCAGTTTAAGGGTTAGCGAGCAGTACTTC. Protein product: CASSLRVSEQYF.

This clone was observed a single time. The chain joins TRBV7-9 to TRBJ1-1; 11 positions agree with TRBD1. Trimming at V came to 2 bases and at J to 5 bases, leaving 4 bases not matched to a gene. Germline V gene data show CDR1 as SEHNR and CDR2 as FQNEAQ (reference sequence). The CDR3 loop spans 15 amino acids. In DNA, the CDR3 is TGTGCCAGCAGCTTAAGGGACAGGGGGGAGACTGAAGCTTTCTTT. Translating it yields CASSLRDRGETEAFF.

The V call is TRBV6-1, the J call TRBJ1-2; D not resolved. The V and J ends lost 9 bases and 5 bases respectively, with 13 bases between them. The CDR3 is 12 residues long. CDR1 and CDR2 (germline): MNHNS, SASEGT. The CDR3 coding sequence is TGTGCCAGTTCAATGTCGGATTATGGCTACACCTTC. Amino acids: CASSMSDYGYTF.

This chain connects TRBV5-1 to TRBJ1-1; D is possibly TRBD1 (5 bases). V lost 0 bases to trimming and J lost 3 bases, with 18 bases between them. The CDR3 is 17 residues long. Germline CDR1 SGHRS, CDR2 YFSETQ. For the CDR3, the DNA is TGCGCCAGCAGCTTGGGTCCCGCGGGGATGGGGCACACTGAAGCTTTCTTT. Amino acids: CASSLGPAGMGHTEAFF.

V and J are TRBV11-2 and TRBJ2-5, with D hard to call. Germline CDR1 reads SGHAT; CDR2 reads FQNNGV. This CDR3 has 11 amino acids. V was trimmed by 3 bases and J by 5 bases, leaving 4 bases between them. CDR3 residues: CASSLGETQYF. The DNA of the CDR3 is TGTGCCAGCAGCTTGGGTGAGACCCAGTACTTC.

The chain has TRBV4-1 and TRBJ1-1; TRBD1 might be the D (5 bases). The V and J ends lost 2 bases and 1 base respectively, with 11 bases between them. This CDR3 contains 15 residues. Per the germline V gene, CDR1 is MGHRA and CDR2 is YSYEKL. CDR3: CASSQPLGANTEAFF. The DNA for the CDR3 is TGCGCCAGCAGCCAACCCCTCGGGGCGAACACTGAAGCTTTCTTT.

The CDR3 DNA sequence: TGTGCCAGCAAGACCCCGAAAACCGACAATCACTACGAGCAGTACTTC. Translated: CASKTPKTDNHYEQYF. This rearrangement joins TRBV27 to TRBJ2-7; no reliable D call. V lost 7 bases and J lost 3, with 22 bases in between. The CDR3 has 16 amino acids. From germline, CDR1 is MNHEY and CDR2 SMNVEV (reference sequence).

CDR3 DNA sequence: TGTGCCTGGAGCAGGACTAGCGGGAGAGGAGAGACCCAGTACTTC. Translating gives CAWSRTSGRGETQYF. This rearrangement joins TRBV30 to TRBJ2-5; 13 bases map to TRBD2. Germline-derived CDR1 and CDR2 are GTSNPN and SVGIG (reference sequence). This CDR3 spans 15 amino acids. The V and J ends lost 3 bases and 4 bases, in that order; junction bases with no gene match: 5. The entire variable domain, with the rest obtained from reference TRBV30 and TRBJ2-5, is as follows: SQTIHQWPATLVQPVGSPLSLECTVEGTSNPNLYWYRQAAGRGLQLLFYSVGIGQISSEVPQNLSASRPQDRQFILSSKKLLLSDSGFYLCAWSRTSGRGETQYFGPGTRLLVL.

This chain uses TRBV7-2 with TRBJ2-5, with TRBD1 matching 8 bases. Germline V CDR1 and CDR2: SGHTA, FQGNSA. The CDR3 covers 15 residues. Unmatched junction bases numbered 10, after V lost 4 bases and J lost 6 bases. The CDR3 region is CASSSTGTGGKTQYF. DNA of the CDR3: TGTGCCAGCAGCTCAACCGGGACAGGCGGGAAGACCCAGTACTTC.

The J gene is TRBJ2-7, the V gene TRBV27, with D perhaps matching TRBD2 (6 bases). V lost 10 bases and J 0 bases, leaving 16 bases between the germline ends. This CDR3 spans 14 amino acids. From germline, CDR1 is MNHEY and CDR2 SMNVEV (reference sequence). CDR3 nucleotide sequence: TGTGCCACCCGAACGAGGGAGGTCTCCTACGAGCAGTACTTC. It is translated as CATRTREVSYEQYF.

The chain carries TRBV6-1 and TRBJ1-5; D is possibly TRBD1 (6 bases). Germline values: CDR1 MNHNS, CDR2 SASEGT. There are 15 residues in the CDR3. Trimming removed 6 bases at V and 3 bases at J, with 15 bases between. The CDR3 DNA sequence: TGTGCCAGCAGGGTCCCAGGGGTATACAATCAGCCCCAGCATTTT. It encodes CASRVPGVYNQPQHF.

This clone was picked up a small number of times. The V call is TRBV9, the J call TRBJ1-2, with unresolved D. Germline V gene sequence: CDR1 SGDLS, CDR2 YYNGEE. The CDR3 runs to 15 residues. V was cut by 4 bases and J by 8 bases, with 21 bases left in between. CDR3 in amino acids: CASSRGPLTLGGYTF. The CDR3 coding sequence is TGTGCCAGCAGCCGGGGTCCCCTCACTTTGGGGGGCTACACCTTC.

The chain combines TRBV11-2 with TRBJ1-3; D unclear. The CDR3 runs to 16 residues. Germline CDR1 reads SGHAT; CDR2 reads FQNNGV. Trimming removed 2 bases from V and 0 bases from J, with 11 bases in between. CDR3 protein: CASSLNHGSSGNTIYF. The CDR3 region has the DNA TGTGCCAGCAGCTTAAACCACGGCTCCTCTGGAAACACCATATATTTT.

The chain recombines TRBV4-2 with TRBJ2-2; D might be TRBD1 (5 bases). There are 13 residues in the CDR3. The germline V gene encodes CDR1 LGHNA and CDR2 YNFKEQ. The V end lost 4 bases, the J end lost 6 bases, and 9 bases lay between the germline ends. This CDR3 reads CASSPGLAGELFF. CDR3 bases: TGTGCCAGCAGCCCAGGGTTGGCCGGGGAGCTGTTTTTT.

The V and J genes are TRBV6-6 and TRBJ1-1; maybe TRBD1 (5 bases). Between the trimmed V and J ends, which lost 6 bases and 4 bases, there was a span of 12 bases. Germline V lookup: CDR1 MNHNY, CDR2 SVGAGI (reference sequence). This CDR3 region has 13 residues. CDR3 nucleotide sequence: TGTGCCAGCAGCACGGGGGGAGGCACTGAAGCTTTCTTT. This translates into CASSTGGGTEAFF.

The chain joins TRBV11-2 to TRBJ1-1, with D maybe TRBD1 (5 bases). From germline, CDR1 is SGHAT and CDR2 FQNNGV. Trimming pared 4 bases from V and 7 bases from J, leaving 28 bases between. The CDR3 spans 18 residues. CDR3 sequence: CASSSPIGRGLGVGEAFF. CDR3 nucleotides: TGTGCCAGCAGCTCCCCGATCGGTCGGGGCTTAGGGGTTGGTGAAGCTTTCTTT.

The chain carries TRBV20-1 and TRBJ1-2, with D tentatively TRBD1 (5 bases). V shed 4 bases and J shed 8 bases, with 11 bases lying between them. CDR1 and CDR2 from the germline V gene are DFQATT and SNEGSKA (reference sequence). The CDR3 sequence is 11 residues long. The CDR3 nucleotides are TGCAGTGCTACCAGGGACGACGGCTACACCTTC. This encodes CSATRDDGYTF.